This T cell receptor beta chain was recovered during a study of preoperative IRX-2 immunotherapy in early breast cancer. The sample's treatment: preoperative locoregional IRX-2 cytokine immunotherapy. This phase Ib study tested locoregional IRX-2 cytokine immunotherapy given before surgery. This clone has a single count. Profiling relied on immunoSEQ multiplex PCR, and the TCRdb table lists in-frame clones only, not all of them. This sample carries 20,000 to 30,000 clones, 78% of them seen once, and the ten largest clones take less than 2.5%. The CDR3 totals 16 residues. Germline CDR1 and CDR2: SGHNT and YENEEA. V lost 4 bases and J lost 2; bases outside the gene matches: 3.

The chain is built from TRBV11-3 and TRBJ1-6, with TRBD1 matching over 9 bases. Here the sequenced sample was lymph node tissue, taken before IRX-2 immunotherapy. The clonotype comes from a human donor with breast cancer. The CDR3 loop reads CASSSRDRAYNSPLHF. CDR3 coding DNA: TGTGCCAGCAGCTCCCGGGACAGGGCCTATAATTCACCCCTCCACTTT.